This T cell receptor (beta chain) originates from a study of beta chain features in type 1 diabetes. TCRB transcripts that were expressed got sequenced, as all of the isolated RNA had been reverse transcribed. Profiling relied on immunoSEQ multiplex PCR, and the TCRdb table lists in-frame clones only, not all of them. The data contain more than 250,000 clones, roughly 22% of them singletons. This clone has a handful of counts. The antigen remains undetermined. Study-wide results and limits: Researchers report that Type 1 diabetes patients had moderately but significantly shorter TCRB CDR3s across all four CD4+ subsets. Comparison showed that naive, central memory and Treg TCRB repertoires appeared more similar among patients than among healthy donors.

The sequence came from a woman aged 40 to 50 with type 1 diabetes. The material sequenced was naive CD4+ T cells from blood.

CDR3 DNA sequence: TGTGCCAGTGGGGGCCCGGCCGGGGAGCTGTTTTTT. Translation: CASGGPAGELFF. The chain recombines TRBV7-8 with TRBJ2-2; a weak D match, TRBD1 (6 bases). Trimming removed 9 bases at V and 6 bases at J, with 11 bases between. From germline, CDR1 is SGHVS and CDR2 FQNEAQ. This CDR3 region has 12 residues.